These 15 T cell receptor beta chains originate from one sample sequenced in a study of blood T cell repertoires in COVID-19. Data came from immunoSEQ multiplex PCR; TCRdb stores just in-frame clones and leaves some out. The repertoire includes fewer than 250,000 clones, just under 85% of them detected once, and 6.5% to 9% sits in the top ten. The specimen was peripheral blood. The receptors shown here come from a woman aged 50 to 60 with active or convalescent COVID-19.

This chain links TRBV11-3 with TRBJ2-3; D call uncertain. This CDR3 comprises 15 residues. Looked up from germline, CDR1 is SGHNT and CDR2 is YENEEA. Trimming stripped 1 base from V and 3 bases from J, with 11 bases between. The CDR3 sequence: CASSLAQAGTDTQYF. The CDR3, as DNA: TGTGCCAGCAGCTTAGCCCAAGCAGGAACAGATACGCAGTATTTT. The full variable domain, its missing parts supplied by reference TRBV11-3 and TRBJ2-3, is EAGVVQSPRYKIIEKKQPVAFWCNPISGHNTLYWYLQNLGQGPELLIRYENEEAVDDSQLPKDRFSAERLKGVDSTLKIQPAELGDSAVYLCASSLAQAGTDTQYFGPGTRLTVL.

The chain employs TRBV5-1 and TRBJ2-6; 7 nucleotides line up with TRBD2. V was pared by 4 bases and J by 2 bases, with 3 bases of the junction left unmatched. This CDR3 is 15 amino acids long. Germline-derived CDR1 and CDR2 are SGHRS and YFSETQ. The CDR3 sequence: CASSPGGTGANVLTF. The CDR3 region has the DNA TGCGCCAGCAGCCCGGGGGGAACTGGGGCCAACGTCCTGACTTTC.

This clone was counted once. The rearrangement joins TRBV15 to TRBJ2-5; D ambiguous. The CDR3 has 14 residues. Trimming cost V 3 bases and J 3 bases, with 11 bases left between them. Per the germline V gene, CDR1 is LNHNV and CDR2 is YYDKDF (reference sequence). The DNA for the CDR3 is TGTGCCACCAGCAGGGAGCATACTGAAGAGACCCAGTACTTC. Its translation: CATSREHTEETQYF.

The genes are TRBV4-2 and TRBJ2-7; possible D gene TRBD2, 6 bases. The V end was cut by 2 bases, the J end by 0 bases, with 11 bases between. Germline V CDR1 and CDR2: LGHNA, YNFKEQ. The length of the CDR3 is 15 residues. As DNA, the CDR3 is TGTGCCAGCAGCCAACGGGACTCGAGCTCCTACGAGCAGTACTTC. This gives the protein CASSQRDSSSYEQYF.

This chain joins TRBV15 and TRBJ2-1; TRBD1 matches 10 bases. This CDR3 is built from 16 residues. J lost 4 bases, V lost 0 bases, and 3 bases had no gene match. CDR1 and CDR2 (germline): LNHNV, YYDKDF (reference sequence). The DNA for the CDR3 is TGTGCCACCAGCAGAGATCCGGGACAGGGGTACAATGAGCAGTTCTTC. This encodes CATSRDPGQGYNEQFF.

CDR3 in DNA: TGTGCCAGCCCCAAAGGAAACACCATATATTTT. This gives the protein CASPKGNTIYF. The chain combines TRBV12-3 or TRBV12-4 with TRBJ1-3; no clear D gene. V lost 8 bases and J lost 4, with 6 bases in between. The length of the CDR3 is 11 residues.

The chain has TRBV11-2 and TRBJ2-3, with 8 bases lining up with TRBD2. The CDR3 sequence is 16 residues long. The V gene end was trimmed by 5 bases and the J gene end by 2 bases; junction bases not matched to a gene: 9. The germline CDR1 and CDR2 sequences are SGHAT and FQNNGV. The CDR3 sequence is CASSVTRRGVTDTQYF. The CDR3 region has the DNA TGTGCCAGCAGCGTGACGCGGCGGGGGGTCACAGATACGCAGTATTTT.

This chain joins TRBV29-1 and TRBJ2-3; 11 nucleotides agree with TRBD2. CDR1 is SQVTM and CDR2 is ANQGSEA in the germline V gene. The CDR3 is made up of 14 amino acids. The junction had 2 bases not matched to a gene; V was cut back by 4 bases and J by 2 bases. The DNA of the CDR3 is TGCAGCGTTGGTAGCGGGAGGGCCACAGATACGCAGTATTTT. This translates into CSVGSGRATDTQYF.

This sequence joins TRBV11-2 and TRBJ2-7; 7 bases align to TRBD1. V was pared by 1 base and J by 3 bases, with 9 bases of the junction left unmatched. The CDR3 loop spans 16 amino acids. CDR1 and CDR2 (germline): SGHAT, FQNNGV. The CDR3 sequence: CASSLVGGFFGYEQYF. In DNA, the CDR3 is TGTGCCAGCAGCTTAGTAGGGGGCTTTTTCGGCTACGAGCAGTACTTC. Based on the CDR3 plus reference TRBV11-2 and TRBJ2-7, the full variable domain is EAGVAQSPRYKIIEKRQSVAFWCNPISGHATLYWYQQILGQGPKLLIQFQNNGVVDDSQLPKDRFSAERLKGVDSTLKIQPAKLEDSAVYLCASSLVGGFFGYEQYFGPGTRLTVT.

This chain joins TRBV11-3 and TRBJ1-2, with unresolved D. CDR3 size: 13 residues. V was clipped by 5 bases and J by 7 bases, with 14 bases between them. Germline V lookup: CDR1 SGHNT, CDR2 YENEEA. The chain's CDR3 is CASSPLRLGGYTF. CDR3 sequence (DNA): TGTGCCAGCAGCCCTCTCCGGCTAGGTGGCTACACCTTC.

V gene TRBV6-4 combines with J gene TRBJ1-1; TRBD1 is a possible D gene (5 bases). CDR1 is MRHNA, CDR2 SNTAGT, per germline. This CDR3 spans 14 amino acids. Deletions cut 6 bases from V and 4 bases from J, with 15 bases between. The DNA for the CDR3 is TGTGCCAGCAGGCTCTCGGGGGGGGTCACTGAAGCTTTCTTT. Protein sequence: CASRLSGGVTEAFF.

The chain combines TRBV9 with TRBJ2-5; D is perhaps TRBD1 (6 bases). The CDR3 contains 17 residues. The V gene's germline CDR1 is SGDLS and CDR2 YYNGEE. V dropped 0 bases and J dropped 2 bases, with 17 bases sitting between them. The CDR3 nucleotides read TGTGCCAGCAGCGTAGCTTTATCCAGGGGATCACAAGAGACCCAGTACTTC. This gives the protein CASSVALSRGSQETQYF.

V and J are TRBV6-5 and TRBJ1-1; perhaps TRBD1 as D (6 bases). V was trimmed by 4 bases and J by 1 base, leaving 7 bases between them. This CDR3 is built from 13 residues. Per the germline V gene, CDR1 is MNHEY and CDR2 is SVGAGI. DNA for the CDR3: TGTGCCAGCAGTTGGGGACAGAACACTGAAGCTTTCTTT. The encoded protein is CASSWGQNTEAFF.

This chain joins TRBV5-1 and TRBJ2-3, with D perhaps matching TRBD2 (6 bases). Germline V gene lookup returns CDR1 SGHRS and CDR2 YFSETQ. Trimming removed 0 bases from V and 1 base from J, with 9 bases in between. This CDR3 is built from 15 residues. As DNA, the CDR3 is TGCGCCAGCAGCTTGGCCTCTAGCGGCACAGATACGCAGTATTTT. Its translation: CASSLASSGTDTQYF.

The chain couples TRBV7-2 to TRBJ1-1; 10 nucleotides agree with TRBD1. Looked up from germline, CDR1 is SGHTA and CDR2 is FQGNSA. The junction had 5 bases not matched to a gene; V was cut back by 4 bases and J by 3 bases. The CDR3 length is 15 residues. DNA of the CDR3: TGTGCCAGCAGCTCCAGGACAGGGGGGCACACTGAAGCTTTCTTT. Amino acids: CASSSRTGGHTEAFF.